The following is a TCR beta chain sequence with its context. What it binds is unknown. Libraries were prepared by immunoSEQ multiplex PCR; TCRdb keeps only in-frame clonotypes and omits some of them. Among 80,000 to 100,000 clones, approximately 90% were seen once, and the ten largest hold 0.75% to 0.95%. This sample stems from a study of OX40 agonist ivuxolimab in advanced cancers. CDR1 and CDR2 (germline): SGHNT, YYREEE (reference sequence). V was pared by 4 bases and J by 5 bases, with 12 bases between. The CDR3 spans 14 residues. Overall study findings and caveats: The investigators did not determine what antigen specificity the expanded peripheral T cells had. Among the lowest levels of clonal expansion were found in partial responders at 0.1-3.0 mg/kg.

The chain combines TRBV5-4 with TRBJ2-2; tentative D call: TRBD1 (5 bases). This specimen consisted of CD4+ or CD8+ T cells sorted from blood, obtained in a trial of the OX40 agonist ivuxolimab. This sequence was found in an adult with an advanced solid tumor such as melanoma, head and neck, liver or kidney cancer. CDR3 bases: TGTGCCAGCAGCCAAGGCAGGGTAACCGGGGAGCTGTTTTTT. Amino acid sequence: CASSQGRVTGELFF.